The next 31 T cell receptor beta chains were all read from a single sample in a study of T cell responses to AZD1222 COVID-19 vaccine. Method: immunoSEQ multiplex PCR; TCRdb's copy keeps in-frame clones and lacks some. The data contain 200,000 or so clones, about 92% of them singletons. The input for sequencing was peripheral blood, taken on day 0 of AZD1222 vaccination. Receptors were obtained from an adult in good health.

The chain recombines TRBV9 with TRBJ1-1; tentatively, D is TRBD1 (5 bases). CDR1 is SGDLS and CDR2 is YYNGEE in the germline V gene. With 0 bases removed from V and 6 bases from J, the gap between germline ends came to 9 bases. The CDR3 totals 13 residues. CDR3 sequence reads: CASSVVLQAEAFF. CDR3 nucleotide sequence: TGTGCCAGCAGCGTAGTCTTACAGGCTGAAGCTTTCTTT.

The genes are TRBV9 and TRBJ1-6, with TRBD1 as a possible D gene (6 bases). V was cut by 5 bases and J by 6 bases, with 9 bases left in between. This CDR3 is 13 amino acids long. The germline gives CDR1 SGDLS, CDR2 YYNGEE. CDR3 coding DNA: TGTGCCAGCAGTGGACAGCCTAATTCACCCCTCCACTTT. Translated: CASSGQPNSPLHF.

This sequence joins TRBV19 and TRBJ1-1; no firm D call. Trimming removed 6 bases at V and 0 bases at J, with 8 bases between. Germline CDR1 reads LNHDA; CDR2 reads SQIVND (reference sequence). This CDR3 is built from 13 residues. In nucleotides, the CDR3 is TGTGCCAGTAGGAGGGCAATGAACACTGAAGCTTTCTTT. It is translated as CASRRAMNTEAFF. Looking up the rest from reference TRBV19 and TRBJ1-1 gives the full variable domain: DGGITQSPKYLFRKEGQNVTLSCEQNLNHDAMYWYRQDPGQGLRLIYYSQIVNDFQKGDIAEGYSVSREKKESFPLTVTSAQKNPTAFYLCASRRAMNTEAFFGQGTRLTVV.

V gene TRBV6-5 combines with J gene TRBJ1-2; D gene ambiguous. The germline gives CDR1 MNHEY, CDR2 SVGAGI. Trimming took 9 bases from V and 5 from J, leaving 19 bases between them. The CDR3 spans 14 residues. The CDR3 loop reads CASSLALEEYGYTF. The DNA of the CDR3 is TGTGCCAGTTCCCTCGCACTAGAAGAGTATGGCTACACCTTC.

For this clone: A read error is possible here, since a much larger clone lies one base away. This chain uses TRBV7-3 with TRBJ2-1; 13 nucleotides align to TRBD2. This CDR3 comprises 15 residues. Germline trimming cut 5 bases from V and 4 bases from J; bases unmatched to any gene: 2. CDR1 SGHTA and CDR2 FQGTGA come from the germline V gene. Written as DNA, the CDR3 is TGTGCCAGCAGCCCGACTAGCGGGGGGTACAATGAGCAGTTCTTC. The encoded protein is CASSPTSGGYNEQFF.

The chain recombines TRBV2 with TRBJ1-2; D might be TRBD1 (5 bases). Germline V gene sequence: CDR1 SNHLY, CDR2 FYNNEI. Deletions cut 4 bases from V and 4 bases from J, with 16 bases between. The CDR3 contains 15 residues. DNA for the CDR3: TGTGCCAGCAGTGCTGCACTCGGGGGTCGCTATGGCTACACCTTC. This translates into CASSAALGGRYGYTF. The whole variable domain, filled in from reference TRBV2 and TRBJ1-2, reads EPEVTQTPSHQVTQMGQEVILRCVPISNHLYFYWYRQILGQKVEFLVSFYNNEISEKSEIFDDQFSVERPDGSNFTLKIRSTKLEDSAMYFCASSAALGGRYGYTFGSGTRLTVV.

This rearrangement joins TRBV7-8 to TRBJ2-3, with TRBD2 identical over 12 bases. The CDR3 is made up of 18 amino acids. Germline V gene data show CDR1 as SGHVS and CDR2 as FQNEAQ. J lost 5 bases, V lost 4 bases, and 13 bases had no gene match. The CDR3 loop reads CASSSNPRLAGVGDTQYF. The CDR3 bases are TGTGCCAGCAGCTCCAACCCCCGACTAGCGGGAGTAGGAGATACGCAGTATTTT.

The chain couples TRBV9 to TRBJ2-7; a possible D gene is TRBD2 (5 bases). Per germline, CDR1 SGDLS and CDR2 YYNGEE. The CDR3 has 14 residues. V was trimmed by 4 bases and J by 1 base, leaving 12 bases between them. This CDR3 reads CASSPTGESYEQYF. DNA for the CDR3: TGTGCCAGCAGCCCCACTGGGGAGTCCTACGAGCAGTACTTC.

V gene TRBV3-1 (or the pseudogene TRBV3-2) combines with J gene TRBJ2-3; tentative D call: TRBD1 (5 bases). The CDR3 spans 16 residues. Trimming cost V 4 bases and J 2 bases, with 16 bases left between them. Germline lookup yields CDR1 LGHDT and CDR2 YNNKEL (reference sequence). The CDR3 region has the DNA TGTGCCAGCAGCCGTACGTACAGGAGCATCACAGATACGCAGTATTTT. Protein: CASSRTYRSITDTQYF.

The genes are TRBV5-1 and TRBJ2-1; D is unclear. V lost 4 bases, J lost 4 bases, and 12 bases lay in between. The CDR3 consists of 14 residues. Per germline, CDR1 SGHRS and CDR2 YFSETQ. In nucleotides, the CDR3 is TGCGCCAGCAGCGAGGACCCGCCGTACAATGAGCAGTTCTTC. This encodes CASSEDPPYNEQFF.

The CDR3 loop reads CASSYSDPLYGYTF. CDR3 in DNA: TGTGCCAGCAGTTACTCCGATCCGCTCTATGGCTACACCTTC. The chain is built from TRBV6-5 and TRBJ1-2; no reliable D call. CDR1 MNHEY and CDR2 SVGAGI come from the germline V gene. This CDR3 comprises 14 residues. Trimming pared 0 bases from V and 4 bases from J, leaving 9 bases between.

The chain combines TRBV7-8 with TRBJ1-2; D is perhaps TRBD1 (6 bases). Germline CDR1 SGHVS, CDR2 FQNEAQ. The CDR3 loop spans 14 amino acids. Trimming shortened V by 4 bases and J by 8 bases, and 17 bases separated the two germline ends. In DNA form, the CDR3 reads TGTGCCAGCAGCTACGGCGACCTCGGGGGCGGCTACACCTTC. Translating gives CASSYGDLGGGYTF.

The chain joins TRBV20-1 to TRBJ1-1; D unresolved. The CDR3 is 11 amino acids. The germline V and J ends were trimmed by 2 bases and 4 bases, with 5 bases remaining between them. Germline lookup yields CDR1 DFQATT and CDR2 SNEGSKA (reference sequence). The DNA for the CDR3 is TGCAGTGCTAGACACCCCACTGAAGCTTTCTTT. This translates into CSARHPTEAFF.

The V and J genes are TRBV5-1 and TRBJ2-2; 9 bases are shared with TRBD2. J was trimmed by 7 bases and V by 5 bases; bases with no gene match: 9. This CDR3 is built from 15 residues. Germline V gives CDR1 SGHRS, CDR2 YFSETQ. CDR3 protein: CASRRASGNGGELFF. Here the CDR3 DNA reads TGCGCCAGCAGAAGGGCTAGCGGGAACGGCGGGGAGCTGTTTTTT.

The CDR3 region has the DNA TGCGCCAGCAGCCAACAGGGGATCGGTGAAGCTTTCTTT. It is translated as CASSQQGIGEAFF. The chain uses TRBV4-1 and TRBJ1-1; D is perhaps TRBD1 (6 bases). The CDR3 spans 13 residues. The germline V and J ends were trimmed by 2 bases and 7 bases, with 11 bases remaining between them. CDR1 and CDR2 (germline): MGHRA, YSYEKL.

The chain is built from TRBV3-1 (or the pseudogene TRBV3-2) and TRBJ1-1; no clear D. Germline V gene sequence: CDR1 LGHDT, CDR2 YNNKEL (reference sequence). The CDR3 extends over 12 amino acids. The V gene lost 3 bases and the J gene lost 0 bases, with 2 bases spanning the gap. CDR3 residues: CASSHLNTEAFF. The CDR3 DNA reads as TGTGCCAGCAGCCACTTGAACACTGAAGCTTTCTTT.

The chain carries TRBV3-1 (or the pseudogene TRBV3-2) and TRBJ1-1; the D gene is possibly TRBD1 (6 bases). The CDR3 consists of 17 residues. V was clipped by 0 bases and J by 5 bases, with 19 bases between them. The germline gives CDR1 LGHDT, CDR2 YNNKEL (reference sequence). CDR3 in DNA: TGTGCCAGCAGCCAAGATCCGGGGGGAACAGGGAGGACTGAAGCTTTCTTT. Protein sequence: CASSQDPGGTGRTEAFF.

This chain connects TRBV7-9 to TRBJ2-3; D gene unclear. The CDR3 extends over 15 amino acids. CDR1 SEHNR and CDR2 FQNEAQ come from the germline V gene (reference sequence). V gave up 1 base and J gave up 2 bases, with 10 bases separating them. The CDR3 DNA reads as TGTGCCAGCAGCTTAGTCAGCCCAACCACAGATACGCAGTATTTT. Its protein product is CASSLVSPTTDTQYF.

V usage is TRBV15 and J usage is TRBJ2-7; 11 bases map to TRBD1. V dropped 4 bases and J dropped 3; count of bases not matched to a gene: 5. Germline loops: CDR1 LNHNV, CDR2 YYDKDF (reference sequence). This CDR3 is built from 15 residues. CDR3: CATSMGTGGNYEQYV. As DNA, the CDR3 is TGTGCCACCAGCATGGGGACAGGGGGAAACTACGAGCAGTACGTC.

This clone occurred a few times. This rearrangement joins TRBV4-1 to TRBJ2-3; D is unresolved. This CDR3 region has 15 residues. In germline, CDR1 is MGHRA, CDR2 YSYEKL. V was trimmed by 1 base and J by 0 bases, leaving 8 bases between them. The CDR3 sequence: CASSQAVGSTDTQYF. The CDR3 nucleotides read TGCGCCAGCAGCCAAGCGGTGGGCAGCACAGATACGCAGTATTTT.

This chain joins TRBV18 and TRBJ2-3; TRBD1 might be the D (6 bases). The CDR3 has 16 amino acids. V was cut by 3 bases and J by 0 bases, with 13 bases left in between. The germline CDR1 and CDR2 sequences are KGHSH and LQKENI. The CDR3 DNA reads TGTGCCAGCTCACCCCCCAGGGGCAAGAGCACAGATACGCAGTATTTT. Its translation: CASSPPRGKSTDTQYF.

This rearrangement joins TRBV11-2 to TRBJ2-5; D is ambiguous. This CDR3 has 16 residues. The germline gives CDR1 SGHAT, CDR2 FQNNGV. Trimming stripped 1 base from V and 4 bases from J, with 16 bases between. CDR3 coding DNA: TGTGCCAGCAGCTTAGGATCCGGGTGGGTGCGAGAGACCCAGTACTTC. This codes for CASSLGSGWVRETQYF.

V gene TRBV10-2 combines with J gene TRBJ2-1; possible D gene TRBD2, 5 bases. The CDR3 runs 16 residues. Trimming left V 7 bases short and J 0 bases short, with 16 bases between. Germline loops: CDR1 WSHSY, CDR2 SAAADI. The CDR3 DNA reads as TGCGCCAGCACCTTGGGAGTGTCTGGCTCCTACAATGAGCAGTTCTTC. Encoded protein: CASTLGVSGSYNEQFF.

The chain employs TRBV4-1 and TRBJ1-2; D possibly corresponds to TRBD1 (5 bases). CDR3 size: 14 residues. Germline V lookup: CDR1 MGHRA, CDR2 YSYEKL. Trimming took 0 bases from V and 5 from J, leaving 10 bases between them. The CDR3 protein is CASSQDRGPYGYTF. CDR3 nucleotide sequence: TGCGCCAGCAGCCAAGATCGGGGACCGTATGGCTACACCTTC.

The chain carries TRBV15 and TRBJ2-6, with a possible D match to TRBD1 (6 bases). Per germline, CDR1 LNHNV and CDR2 YYDKDF (reference sequence). With 2 bases removed from V and 2 bases from J, the gap between germline ends came to 10 bases. This CDR3 has 16 amino acids. This chain's CDR3 is CATSRKTGTGANVLTF. The CDR3 nucleotides are TGTGCCACCAGCAGAAAAACAGGGACTGGGGCCAACGTCCTGACTTTC.

This rearrangement joins TRBV4-3 to TRBJ1-2; maybe TRBD1 (6 bases). The germline CDR1 and CDR2 sequences are LGHNA and YSLEER. The CDR3 is made up of 16 amino acids. V lost 0 bases, J lost 7 bases, and 18 bases lay in between. CDR3: CASSQEGGTLTSGYTF. The CDR3 nucleotides read TGCGCCAGCAGCCAAGAAGGGGGGACGCTAACTAGTGGCTACACCTTC.

The gene calls are TRBV14 and TRBJ2-7; D is ambiguous. Trimming took off 8 bases at V and 2 bases at J, with 10 bases between the two ends. In germline, CDR1 is SGHDN, CDR2 FVKESK. There are 12 residues in the CDR3. CDR3 nucleotides: TGTGCCAGCGAAAAAAGGACCTACGAGCAGTACTTC. Translation gives CASEKRTYEQYF. Based on the CDR3 plus reference TRBV14 and TRBJ2-7, the full variable domain is EAGVTQFPSHSVIEKGQTVTLRCDPISGHDNLYWYRRVMGKEIKFLLHFVKESKQDESGMPNNRFLAERTGGTYSTLKVQPAELEDSGVYFCASEKRTYEQYFGPGTRLTVT.

The J gene is TRBJ2-3, the V gene TRBV6-6; TRBD2 matches at 7 bases. Losses at the gene ends were 6 bases for V and 1 base for J; bases not matched to a gene: 4. Germline lookup yields CDR1 MNHNY and CDR2 SVGAGI (reference sequence). The CDR3 consists of 14 residues. The CDR3 loop reads CASRLTSGTDTQYF. In DNA, the CDR3 is TGTGCCAGCAGACTTACTAGCGGCACAGATACGCAGTATTTT.

The chain uses TRBV6-5 and TRBJ2-2, with a weak D call TRBD2 (5 bases). The germline V and J ends were trimmed by 5 bases and 5 bases, with 15 bases remaining between them. Germline V gene sequence: CDR1 MNHEY, CDR2 SVGAGI. The CDR3 extends over 15 amino acids. For the CDR3, the DNA is TGTGCCAGCAGTCAAATGGGGAGCTATACCGGGGAGCTGTTTTTT. It translates to CASSQMGSYTGELFF.

The chain couples TRBV18 to TRBJ2-2; no reliable D call. Germline lookup yields CDR1 KGHSH and CDR2 LQKENI. This CDR3 spans 16 amino acids. V lost 3 bases and J 3 bases, leaving 14 bases between the germline ends. The CDR3 here is CASSPYIVKDTGELFF. The CDR3 coding sequence is TGTGCCAGCTCACCTTACATAGTCAAGGACACCGGGGAGCTGTTTTTT.

The V and J genes are TRBV4-2 and TRBJ1-4, with D hard to call. The CDR3 extends over 17 amino acids. Germline loops: CDR1 LGHNA, CDR2 YNFKEQ. V was trimmed by 0 bases and J by 1 base, leaving 12 bases between them. CDR3 sequence: CASSQERRILTNEKLFF. The CDR3, as DNA: TGTGCCAGCAGCCAAGAAAGGAGAATCTTAACTAATGAAAAACTGTTTTTT.